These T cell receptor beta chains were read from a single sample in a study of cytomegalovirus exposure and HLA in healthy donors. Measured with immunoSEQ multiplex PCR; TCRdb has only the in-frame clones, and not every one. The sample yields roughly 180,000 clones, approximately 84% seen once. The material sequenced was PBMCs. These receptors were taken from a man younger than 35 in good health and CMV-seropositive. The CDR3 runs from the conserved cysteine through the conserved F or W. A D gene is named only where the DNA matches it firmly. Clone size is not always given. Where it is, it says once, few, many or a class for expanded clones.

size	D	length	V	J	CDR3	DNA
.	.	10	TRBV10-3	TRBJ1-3	CAIGDTTSHF	TGTGCCATCGGGGACACCACAAGCCATTTT
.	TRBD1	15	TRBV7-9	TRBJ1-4	CASSSGTGGYEKLFF	TGTGCCAGCAGCTCGGGGACAGGGGGGTATGAAAAACTGTTTTTT
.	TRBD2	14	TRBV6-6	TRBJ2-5	CASSPGGFAETQYF	TGTGCCAGCAGCCCCGGGGGGTTTGCGGAGACCCAGTACTTC
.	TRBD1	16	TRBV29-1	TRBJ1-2	CSGATGTGEGWGGYTF	TGCAGCGGTGCTACCGGGACAGGGGAGGGTTGGGGTGGCTACACCTTC
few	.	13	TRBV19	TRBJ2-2	CASTSRGTGELFF	TGTGCCAGTACCAGTCGAGGGACCGGGGAGCTGTTTTTT
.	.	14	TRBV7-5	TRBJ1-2	CVRSLRQGPFGYTF	TGTGTCAGAAGCCTCAGACAAGGTCCCTTTGGCTACACCTTC
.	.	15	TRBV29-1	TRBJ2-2	CSTSSGTLNTGELFF	TGCAGCACGAGTTCCGGGACTCTGAACACCGGGGAGCTGTTTTTT
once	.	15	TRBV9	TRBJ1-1	CASSVATGGGAEAFF	TGTGCCAGCAGCGTAGCTACCGGAGGCGGGGCTGAAGCTTTCTTT
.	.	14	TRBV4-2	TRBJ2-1	CASRTRPTGDEQFF	TGTGCCAGCAGGACTAGGCCCACCGGCGATGAGCAGTTCTTC
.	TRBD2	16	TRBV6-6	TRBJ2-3	CASSHGLAGGTDTQYF	TGTGCCAGCAGCCACGGACTAGCGGGAGGTACAGATACGCAGTATTTT
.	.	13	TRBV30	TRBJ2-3	CAWSVKGADTQYF	TGTGCCTGGAGTGTAAAAGGGGCAGATACGCAGTATTTT
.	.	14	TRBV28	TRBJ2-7	CASSLTHLSYEQYF	TGTGCCAGCAGTTTGACACATTTGTCCTACGAGCAGTACTTC
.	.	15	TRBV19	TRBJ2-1	CASSPGTLSFNEQFF	TGTGCCAGTAGTCCAGGGACACTATCTTTTAATGAGCAGTTCTTC
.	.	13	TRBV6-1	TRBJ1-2	CASSKGANYGYTF	TGTGCCAGCAGTAAGGGGGCTAACTATGGCTACACCTTC
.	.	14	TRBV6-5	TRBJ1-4	CASSYSGGREKLFF	TGTGCCAGCAGTTACTCGGGGGGTAGGGAAAAACTGTTTTTT
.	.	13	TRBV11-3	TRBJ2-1	CASSLSSRDEQFF	TGTGCCAGCAGCTTAAGTAGCAGGGATGAGCAGTTCTTC
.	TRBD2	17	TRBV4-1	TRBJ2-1	CASSPVAGLTSYNEQFF	TGCGCCAGCAGCCCGGTTGCGGGACTAACCTCCTACAATGAGCAGTTCTTC
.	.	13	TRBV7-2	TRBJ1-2	CASSSRGDFGYTF	TGTGCCAGCAGCTCCCGGGGGGATTTTGGCTACACCTTC
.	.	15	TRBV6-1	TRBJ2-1	CASSEEQGRDYEQFF	TGTGCCAGCAGTGAAGAACAGGGAAGGGATTATGAGCAGTTCTTC
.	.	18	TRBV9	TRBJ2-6	CASSVVDGRHAGANVLTF	TGTGCCAGCAGCGTAGTAGATGGGCGACATGCCGGGGCCAACGTCCTGACTTTC
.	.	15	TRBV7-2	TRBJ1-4	CASSLAVGGNEKLFF	TGTGCCAGCAGCTTAGCGGTAGGGGGAAATGAAAAACTGTTTTTT
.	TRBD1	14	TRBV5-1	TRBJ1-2	CASSTSRDRQGYTF	TGCGCCAGCAGCACCTCGAGGGACAGACAAGGCTACACCTTC
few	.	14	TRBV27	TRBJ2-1	CASSPQANLNEQFF	TGTGCCAGCAGTCCCCAGGCTAATCTCAATGAGCAGTTCTTC
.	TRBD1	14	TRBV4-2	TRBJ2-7	CASSHARGPYEQYF	TGTGCCAGCAGCCACGCCAGGGGGCCCTACGAGCAGTACTTC
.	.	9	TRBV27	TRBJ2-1	CASSLHPIF	TGTGCCAGCAGTTTACATCCCATCTTC
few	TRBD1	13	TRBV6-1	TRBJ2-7	CATADRVAYEQYF	TGTGCCACCGCGGACAGGGTGGCCTACGAGCAGTACTTC
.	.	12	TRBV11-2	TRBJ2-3	CASSPQGMGQYF	TGTGCCAGCAGCCCACAGGGAATGGGGCAGTATTTT
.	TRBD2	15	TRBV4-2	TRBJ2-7	CASSQEPSGSYEQYF	TGTGCCAGCAGCCAAGAACCTAGCGGGAGTTACGAGCAGTACTTC
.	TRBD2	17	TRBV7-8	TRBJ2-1	CASSLANWEGPYNEQFF	TGTGCCAGCAGCTTAGCGAATTGGGAGGGCCCCTACAATGAGCAGTTCTTC
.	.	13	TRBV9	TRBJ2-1	CASSVTLGNEQFF	TGTGCCAGCAGCGTAACCCTCGGCAATGAGCAGTTCTTC
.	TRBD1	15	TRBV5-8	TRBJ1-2	CASSLPGQPNYGYTF	TGTGCCAGCAGCTTACCGGGACAGCCTAACTATGGCTACACCTTC
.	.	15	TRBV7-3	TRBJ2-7	CASSLMGGAAYEQYF	TGTGCCAGCAGCTTAATGGGCGGGGCGGCCTACGAGCAGTACTTC
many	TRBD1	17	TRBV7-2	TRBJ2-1	CASSIPYRGSSANEQFF	TGTGCCAGCAGCATCCCGTACAGGGGATCGTCGGCGAATGAGCAGTTCTTC
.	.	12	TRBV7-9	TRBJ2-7	CASSSPANEQYF	TGTGCCAGCAGCTCCCCCGCGAACGAGCAGTACTTC
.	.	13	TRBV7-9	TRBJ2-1	CASTAGVLNEQFF	TGTGCCAGCACCGCAGGGGTCCTCAATGAGCAGTTCTTC
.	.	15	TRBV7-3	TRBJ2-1	CASSLTGRSGNEQFF	TGTGCCAGCAGCTTAACAGGGAGGTCAGGGAATGAGCAGTTCTTC
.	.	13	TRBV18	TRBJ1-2	CASSPEELYGYTF	TGTGCCAGCTCTCCCGAGGAACTCTATGGCTACACCTTC
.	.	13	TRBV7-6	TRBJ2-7	CASSLRGTYEQYF	TGTGCCAGCAGCCTCCGGGGTACCTACGAGCAGTACTTC
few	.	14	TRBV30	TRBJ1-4	CAWSTIGGIRKLFF	TGTGCCTGGAGTACTATAGGTGGAATCCGAAAACTGTTTTTT
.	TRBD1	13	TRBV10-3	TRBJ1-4	CAISQGYNEKLFF	TGTGCCATATCACAGGGGTATAATGAAAAACTGTTTTTT
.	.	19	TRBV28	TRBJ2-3	CASSPRLAPTEGHTDTQYF	TGTGCCAGCAGCCCCCGGCTAGCCCCCACTGAGGGACACACAGATACGCAGTATTTT
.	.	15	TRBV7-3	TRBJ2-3	CASSPLAGVRDTQYF	TGTGCCAGCAGCCCCCTAGCAGGGGTAAGAGATACGCAGTATTTT
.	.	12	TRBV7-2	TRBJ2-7	CASSSSVYEQYF	TGTGCCAGCAGCTCCAGCGTCTACGAGCAGTACTTC
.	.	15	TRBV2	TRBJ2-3	CASSEGQTSTDTQYF	TGTGCCAGCAGTGAAGGACAGACTAGCACAGATACGCAGTATTTT
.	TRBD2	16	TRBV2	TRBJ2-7	CASIETGTSPLNEQYF	TGTGCCAGCATAGAAACCGGGACTAGCCCCCTCAACGAGCAGTACTTC
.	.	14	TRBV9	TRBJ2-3	CASSVLRDTDTQYF	TGTGCCAGCAGCGTACTCAGGGATACAGATACGCAGTATTTT
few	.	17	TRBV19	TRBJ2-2	CASSPRGRASNTGELFF	TGTGCCAGTAGTCCCCGGGGTCGGGCGTCGAACACCGGGGAGCTGTTTTTT
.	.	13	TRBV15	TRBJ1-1	CATSGGGRAEAFF	TGTGCCACCAGCGGAGGAGGCAGGGCTGAAGCTTTCTTT
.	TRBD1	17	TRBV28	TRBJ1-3	CASSSWTGANSGNTIYF	TGTGCCAGCAGTTCATGGACAGGAGCCAACTCTGGAAACACCATATATTTT
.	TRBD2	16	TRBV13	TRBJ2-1	CASSSSGRNFGNEQFF	TGTGCCAGCAGTTCTAGCGGGAGGAATTTCGGCAATGAGCAGTTCTTC
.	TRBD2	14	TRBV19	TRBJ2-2	CASSRAGSTGELFF	TGTGCCAGTAGTCGAGCGGGAAGCACCGGGGAGCTGTTTTTT